This TCR beta chain was captured by sequencing in a study of blood T cell repertoires in COVID-19. Looked up from germline, CDR1 is SGHRS and CDR2 is YFSETQ. Trimming shortened V by 2 bases and J by 2 bases, and 11 bases separated the two germline ends. CDR3 length: 15 amino acids. Authors' processing steps: Using reference gene primer amplification, nucleated cell counts were estimated. Profiled with immunoSEQ multiplex PCR; TCRdb holds only in-frame clones, not every one. For V, J and clone size, that table is used; D and trimming come from the DNA. This sample has fewer than 50,000 clones, with around 81% found just once.

The sequence came from a man over 45 with active COVID-19. The specimen sequenced was peripheral blood. The chain carries TRBV5-1 and TRBJ1-3; TRBD1 is a possible D gene (6 bases). CDR3 sequence reads: CASSLNQGPGNTIYF. In DNA, the CDR3 is TGCGCCAGCAGCTTAAATCAGGGGCCTGGAAACACCATATATTTT. Variable domain in full (rest from reference TRBV5-1 and TRBJ1-3): KAGVTQTPRYLIKTRGQQVTLSCSPISGHRSVSWYQQTPGQGLQFLFEYFSETQRNKGNFPGRFSGRQFSNSRSEMNVSTLELGDSALYLCASSLNQGPGNTIYFGEGSWLTVV.